This T cell receptor (beta chain) originates from a study of blood T cells in healthy people across ages. Then a second PCR, running about 6 to 11 cycles, was carried out with a sample-barcoded 5' primer and a J-beta primer mix. TCRdb reprocessed the 5' RACE reads via MiXCR and lists one record per CDR3 protein. The sample has roughly 640,000 distinct CDR3 sequences, approximately 30% seen once; the top ten hold 15% to 19%. The V gene's germline CDR1 is MDHEN and CDR2 SYDVKM. This CDR3 is built from 14 residues. The germline V and J ends were trimmed by 6 bases and 8 bases, with 17 bases remaining between them. This clonotype was picked up a small number of times. Its specificity is not known. Points from the study as a whole: Shifts in expanded clonotypes may have been confounded by donor CMV status, which was unknown. More naive CD4+ cells and higher diversity were found in long-lived than in aged donors.

Specimen: blood. The genes are TRBV28 and TRBJ1-5; maybe TRBD1 (6 bases). The clonotype comes from a woman older than 75 in good health. The CDR3 loop is CASSLSWGREPQHF. For the CDR3, the DNA is TGTGCCAGCAGCCTGTCCTGGGGGCGGGAGCCCCAGCATTTT.